This TCR beta chain stems from a study of T-cell reconstitution after alpha-beta-depleted transplantation in children. In this sample, this clonotype turned up many times. V was shortened by 2 bases and J by 4 bases, with 17 bases between the two germline ends. This CDR3 comprises 15 residues. The germline CDR1 and CDR2 sequences are DFQATT and SNEGSKA (reference sequence). Preparation of the TCRbeta library was carried out with unique molecular identifiers. TCRdb called the PCR reads again in MiXCR, with one record for every CDR3 protein. The sample lists 700,000 or so distinct CDR3 sequences; around 14% were seen once.

The sample consisted of PBMCs, taken before TCRalphabeta/CD19-depleted stem cell transplant. This chain uses TRBV20-1 with TRBJ1-2; TRBD1 is a possible D gene (6 bases). The TCR sequence derives from a girl under 10 years old with congenital amegakaryocytic thrombocytopenia, due to receive a stem cell transplant. The CDR3 DNA sequence: TGCAGTGCTAGACCCCAAGGACAGCAGTCCTATGGCTACACCTTC. It yields the protein CSARPQGQQSYGYTF.